The 27 T cell receptor beta chains reported below all come from one sample, sequenced in a study of blood T cell repertoires in COVID-19. Produced via immunoSEQ multiplex PCR; TCRdb's table is partial and in-frame only. The sample gives fewer than 110,000 clones, around 87% of which show up once; around a tenth is in the top ten. Sequencing was performed on peripheral blood. Receptors originate from a woman in her twenties or thirties with acute or convalescent COVID-19.

This clone occurred a few times. The rearrangement uses TRBV9 and TRBJ1-1; possibly TRBD1 for D (6 bases). The V gene's germline CDR1 is SGDLS and CDR2 YYNGEE. This CDR3 comprises 17 residues. Between the trimmed V and J ends, which lost 3 bases and 0 bases, there was a span of 18 bases. CDR3 DNA: TGTGCCAGCAGCGACCCCAGGGGCCAAAATATGAACACTGAAGCTTTCTTT. The encoded protein is CASSDPRGQNMNTEAFF.

The J gene is TRBJ2-7, the V gene TRBV28; a possible D gene is TRBD1 (6 bases). The CDR3 is 16 amino acids. V lost 0 bases to trimming and J lost 0 bases, with 12 bases between them. Germline V gene lookup returns CDR1 MDHEN and CDR2 SYDVKM. The CDR3 here is CASSLWGDTISYEQYF. CDR3 bases: TGTGCCAGCAGTTTATGGGGGGACACGATCTCCTACGAGCAGTACTTC.

Regarding this clone: The DNA is left out, because the CDR3 cannot be placed on it with certainty; the CDR3 is given as TCRdb lists it. The chain has TRBV6-1 and TRBJ2-2; TRBD1, the table's D call, was not compared with the DNA. A total of 15 residues make up the CDR3, ends included. Germline V lookup: CDR1 MNHNS, CDR2 SASEGT. The CDR3 loop reads CASSDRGLTPGSCFF.

This clone was detected once. The chain recombines TRBV7-3 with TRBJ2-3; maybe TRBD2 (7 bases). This CDR3 spans 16 amino acids. Trimming cost V 5 bases and J 5 bases, with 20 bases left between them. Germline assignment: CDR1 SGHTA and CDR2 FQGTGA. CDR3: CASSPSLRGAIDTQYF. The CDR3 DNA sequence: TGTGCCAGCAGCCCATCTTTACGGGGGGCAATAGATACGCAGTATTTT.

This chain uses TRBV19 with TRBJ1-2; D gene unclear. V shed 1 base and J shed 3 bases, with 9 bases lying between them. Per the germline V gene, CDR1 is LNHDA and CDR2 is SQIVND (reference sequence). The CDR3 extends over 14 amino acids. CDR3 sequence: CASSIGVTDYGYTF. For the CDR3, the DNA is TGTGCCAGTAGTATAGGCGTCACGGACTATGGCTACACCTTC. The full variable domain, its missing parts supplied by reference TRBV19 and TRBJ1-2, is DGGITQSPKYLFRKEGQNVTLSCEQNLNHDAMYWYRQDPGQGLRLIYYSQIVNDFQKGDIAEGYSVSREKKESFPLTVTSAQKNPTAFYLCASSIGVTDYGYTFGSGTRLTVV.

This chain uses TRBV29-1 with TRBJ1-1, with TRBD1 as a possible D gene (5 bases). The CDR3 consists of 12 residues. CDR1 and CDR2 from the germline V gene are SQVTM and ANQGSEA. V lost 1 base to trimming and J lost 8 bases, with 11 bases between them. This CDR3 reads CSVEGGGVEAFF. The CDR3 DNA reads TGCAGCGTTGAAGGGGGCGGCGTAGAAGCTTTCTTT.

The gene calls are TRBV5-6 and TRBJ1-2; D may be TRBD1 (6 bases). The CDR3 contains 13 residues. Germline CDR1 SGHDT, CDR2 YYEEEE. Trimming cost V 2 bases and J 6 bases, with 11 bases left between them. The DNA of the CDR3 is TGTGCCAGCAGCTTAGCAGGGGTCAATGGCTACACCTTC. Protein: CASSLAGVNGYTF. Variable domain in full (rest from reference TRBV5-6 and TRBJ1-2): DAGVTQSPTHLIKTRGQQVTLRCSPKSGHDTVSWYQQALGQGPQFIFQYYEEEERQRGNFPDRFSGHQFPNYSSELNVNALLLGDSALYLCASSLAGVNGYTFGSGTRLTVV.

V usage is TRBV5-1 and J usage is TRBJ1-2, with a weak D call TRBD1 (5 bases). This CDR3 spans 15 amino acids. CDR1 SGHRS and CDR2 YFSETQ come from the germline V gene. Trimming left V 3 bases short and J 2 bases short, with 14 bases between. CDR3 sequence: CASSSQPTGNYGYTF. As DNA, the CDR3 is TGCGCCAGCAGCTCCCAACCTACAGGCAACTATGGCTACACCTTC.

The chain employs TRBV30 and TRBJ1-2; D perhaps matches TRBD1 (6 bases). CDR1 and CDR2 from the germline V gene are GTSNPN and SVGIG (reference sequence). The ends were cut back, 4 bases at V and 5 bases at J, with 17 bases in the middle. The CDR3 is 14 residues long. CDR3: CAWIRGGPPYGYTF. CDR3 bases: TGTGCCTGGATAAGGGGGGGCCCCCCTTATGGCTACACCTTC.

V usage is TRBV2 and J usage is TRBJ2-1; 7 bases line up with TRBD2. The junction had 7 bases not matched to a gene; V was cut back by 7 bases and J by 1 base. CDR1 is SNHLY, CDR2 FYNNEI, per germline. The length of the CDR3 is 15 residues. The CDR3 protein is CASTDLAVSYNEQFF. Written as DNA, the CDR3 is TGTGCCAGCACCGACCTAGCGGTTTCCTACAATGAGCAGTTCTTC.

The J gene is TRBJ2-5, the V gene TRBV29-1; 11 nucleotides agree with TRBD2. V was pared by 7 bases and J by 5 bases, with 9 bases of the junction left unmatched. The CDR3 runs to 14 residues. CDR1 and CDR2 from the germline V gene are SQVTM and ANQGSEA. As DNA, the CDR3 is TGCAGCGCCGCTACTAGCGGGGGTTGGGAGACCCAGTACTTC. As protein: CSAATSGGWETQYF.

The genes are TRBV28 and TRBJ2-7; 8 bases fit TRBD1. V lost 2 bases, J lost 5 bases, and 8 bases stayed unmatched. The length of the CDR3 is 15 residues. CDR1 is MDHEN and CDR2 is SYDVKM in the germline V gene. CDR3 amino acids: CASSLITGGSHEQYF. As DNA, the CDR3 is TGTGCCAGCAGTTTAATTACAGGGGGTTCCCACGAGCAGTACTTC.

The chain couples TRBV28 to TRBJ2-1; TRBD2 matches 7 bases. CDR1 and CDR2 (germline): MDHEN, SYDVKM. The CDR3 extends over 15 amino acids. Trimming took 8 bases from V and 7 from J; bases not matched to a gene: 14. CDR3 nucleotides: TGTGCCAGCCATACACCGAGGGGACTACGGAATGAGCAGTTCTTC. It yields the protein CASHTPRGLRNEQFF.

The chain couples TRBV28 to TRBJ1-1; 8 nucleotides align to TRBD1. CDR3 length equals 13 residues. V was clipped by 6 bases and J by 4 bases; unmatched bases: 4. Germline V gives CDR1 MDHEN, CDR2 SYDVKM. CDR3 region: CASRDRGGTEAFF. The CDR3 DNA is TGTGCCAGCAGAGACAGGGGAGGCACTGAAGCTTTCTTT.

This clone came up a few times. The rearrangement joins TRBV10-3 to TRBJ2-7; the D gene is possibly TRBD1 (6 bases). CDR3 length: 14 residues. V was clipped by 2 bases and J by 3 bases, with 11 bases between them. Germline V gives CDR1 ENHRY, CDR2 SYGVKD. The CDR3 region has the DNA TGTGCCATCAGTGAGGGCACAGGGAGCTACGAGCAGTACTTC. Translating gives CAISEGTGSYEQYF.

This rearrangement joins TRBV5-1 to TRBJ2-1; D is perhaps TRBD1 (6 bases). V lost 4 bases to trimming and J lost 0 bases, with 11 bases between them. Germline V gene data show CDR1 as SGHRS and CDR2 as YFSETQ. The CDR3 length is 15 residues. The CDR3 bases are TGCGCCAGCAGCGTCACAGGGAGCTCCTACAATGAGCAGTTCTTC. This translates into CASSVTGSSYNEQFF.

The chain joins TRBV4-1 to TRBJ2-7; TRBD2 might be the D (5 bases). V was trimmed by 4 bases and J by 6 bases, leaving 19 bases between them. The CDR3 length is 15 residues. Germline CDR1 reads MGHRA; CDR2 reads YSYEKL. The CDR3, as DNA: TGCGCCAGCAGCCCCCTTTTCACTCTCCGGGGCGAGCAGTACTTC. Its translation: CASSPLFTLRGEQYF.

In the case of this clone: The junction and the germline gene differ at one end; a read error may be behind it. This chain joins TRBV19 and TRBJ1-1; tentative D call: TRBD1 (5 bases). Per germline, CDR1 LNHDA and CDR2 SQIVND (reference sequence). The CDR3 has 15 amino acids. This CDR3 is CASSIVGGANSEAFF. For the CDR3, the DNA is TGTGCCAGTAGTATAGTGGGGGGTGCGAACTCTGAAGCTTTCTTT.

J is TRBJ2-1 and V is TRBV7-3; 7 nucleotides align to TRBD2. V was pared by 5 bases and J by 2 bases, with 6 bases of the junction left unmatched. The CDR3 spans 15 residues. Germline V CDR1 and CDR2: SGHTA, FQGTGA. CDR3 nucleotide sequence: TGTGCCAGCAGCACGCGGGGGACCCCCTACAATGAGCAGTTCTTC. This gives the protein CASSTRGTPYNEQFF.

This clone came up a few times. Here the CDR3 DNA reads TGTGCCAGCTCACCAGGGGGCACCTACGAGCAGTACTTC. Translation: CASSPGGTYEQYF. V and J are TRBV18 and TRBJ2-7, with D maybe TRBD1 (6 bases). Trimming shortened V by 2 bases and J by 2 bases, and 7 bases separated the two germline ends. Germline CDR1 reads KGHSH; CDR2 reads LQKENI. CDR3 length equals 13 residues.

The chain recombines TRBV5-1 with TRBJ2-3, with 11 bases lining up with TRBD2. Per the germline V gene, CDR1 is SGHRS and CDR2 is YFSETQ. There are 17 residues in the CDR3. J was trimmed by 1 base and V by 5 bases; bases with no gene match: 9. The CDR3 nucleotides read TGCGCCAGCAGGCCCGATACTAGCGGGGGACGCACAGATACGCAGTATTTT. It translates to CASRPDTSGGRTDTQYF.

The CDR3 spells CASSAPGQGVREGNTIYF. The CDR3 DNA sequence: TGTGCCAGCAGTGCTCCGGGACAGGGGGTCCGGGAGGGAAACACCATATATTTT. The chain uses TRBV6-1 and TRBJ1-3, with 11 nucleotides matching TRBD1. Germline CDR1 is MNHNS and CDR2 is SASEGT. CDR3 length: 18 residues. The trim removed 4 bases at V and 4 bases at J, leaving 12 bases unmatched.

This sequence joins TRBV7-9 and TRBJ1-2; 9 positions match TRBD1. This CDR3 comprises 18 residues. Germline V gene lookup returns CDR1 SEHNR and CDR2 FQNEAQ (reference sequence). The V segment lost 2 bases and the J segment 0 bases; nucleotides outside the gene matches: 10. Here the CDR3 DNA reads TGTGCCAGCAGCTTAAAGGAAATGGGACAGGGAGCTAACTATGGCTACACCTTC. Translated, it gives CASSLKEMGQGANYGYTF.

This clone was counted a single time. The J gene is TRBJ1-5, the V gene TRBV6-2 or TRBV6-3; 7 nucleotides align to TRBD1. V was pared by 2 bases and J by 7 bases, with 5 bases of the junction left unmatched. Germline loops: CDR1 MNHEY, CDR2 SVGEGT. The CDR3 length is 14 residues. In nucleotides, the CDR3 is TGTGCCAGCAGTTACAGGGGGCTCAGACAGCCCCAGCATTTT. It yields the protein CASSYRGLRQPQHF.

This chain joins TRBV11-2 and TRBJ2-7; 8 bases fit TRBD2. Germline values: CDR1 SGHAT, CDR2 FQNNGV. J gave up 3 bases and V 6 bases, and 7 bases lay outside the gene matches. This CDR3 comprises 14 residues. The CDR3 spells CASRRGGPIYEQYF. The CDR3 DNA reads TGTGCCAGCAGACGGGGGGGGCCGATCTACGAGCAGTACTTC.

The chain carries TRBV19 and TRBJ1-1; perhaps TRBD1 as D (6 bases). Trimming removed 3 bases at V and 6 bases at J, with 14 bases between. Germline V lookup: CDR1 LNHDA, CDR2 SQIVND (reference sequence). CDR3 size: 14 residues. The CDR3 nucleotides read TGTGCCAGTAGTATCAGGGGAGGGAGTGCTGAAGCTTTCTTT. It codes for CASSIRGGSAEAFF.

The rearrangement uses TRBV28 and TRBJ1-3; the match to TRBD1 covers 9 bases. Per the germline V gene, CDR1 is MDHEN and CDR2 is SYDVKM. The V segment lost 7 bases and the J segment 6 bases; nucleotides outside the gene matches: 13. The CDR3 is 16 amino acids. The CDR3 bases are TGTGCCAGCACCCCTTTAGGACAGGGGATAACAAACACCATATATTTT. The encoded protein is CASTPLGQGITNTIYF. The whole variable domain, remainder taken from reference TRBV28 and TRBJ1-3, is DVKVTQSSRYLVKRTGEKVFLECVQDMDHENMFWYRQDPGLGLRLIYFSYDVKMKEKGDIPEGYSVSREKKERFSLILESASTNQTSMYLCASTPLGQGITNTIYFGEGSWLTVV.